Following are 23 T cell receptor beta chains from one sample sequenced in a study of monozygotic twins with inflammatory bowel disease (dated by TCRdb to between 2019 and 2020). Receptors were amplified or captured by 5' RACE. Sequencing was carried out with an Illumina HiSeq 2500. Through TCRdb reprocessing, the reads give one entry per CDR3 protein sequence; DNA is omitted. The table kept for this sample lists approximately 400,000 distinct CDR3 sequences. The top ten constitute about 2.3% of the sample. Sequencing was done on a sample of blood. The receptors derive from a human donor with ulcerative colitis or Crohn's disease, or a healthy co-twin of an affected twin (not recorded which).

The chain carries TRBV20-1 and TRBJ2-1. The CDR3 contains 13 residues. CDR1 and CDR2 (germline): DFQATT, SNEGSKA (reference sequence). This chain's CDR3 is CSASDLSYNEQFF.

This chain uses TRBV11-2 with TRBJ2-3; the TCRdb D gene call, TRBD1, has no DNA to confirm it. The CDR3 runs 13 residues. Per the germline V gene, CDR1 is SGHAT and CDR2 is FQNNGV. Here the CDR3 reads CASSKESPDTQYF. Full variable domain (remainder filled in from reference TRBV11-2 and TRBJ2-3): EAGVAQSPRYKIIEKRQSVAFWCNPISGHATLYWYQQILGQGPKLLIQFQNNGVVDDSQLPKDRFSAERLKGVDSTLKIQPAKLEDSAVYLCASSKESPDTQYFGPGTRLTVL.

V is TRBV7-2 and J is TRBJ2-5; TCRdb picks TRBD2, but there is no DNA to check that call. CDR3 length equals 16 residues. The V gene's germline CDR1 is SGHTA and CDR2 FQGNSA. The chain's CDR3 is CASSLQAGLASETQYF.

J is TRBJ2-7 and V is TRBV3-1. CDR3 size: 14 residues. Germline CDR1 is LGHDT and CDR2 is YNNKEL (reference sequence). The CDR3 sequence: CASSRTDEVSEQYF.

The gene calls are TRBV2 and TRBJ2-3; TCRdb's D gene call, TRBD2, goes unchecked for lack of DNA. The CDR3 consists of 15 residues. From germline, CDR1 is SNHLY and CDR2 FYNNEI. The CDR3 reads CASSERLAGVDTQYF.

This chain uses TRBV12-3 or TRBV12-4 with TRBJ2-3; the TCRdb D gene call, TRBD1, has no DNA to confirm it. The CDR3 totals 14 residues. CDR3 protein: CASSLEGTADTQYF.

The chain couples TRBV15 to TRBJ2-1; checking the TCRdb D call of TRBD2 is not possible without DNA. Looked up from germline, CDR1 is LNHNV and CDR2 is YYDKDF (reference sequence). The CDR3 loop spans 14 amino acids. The CDR3 protein is CATSRDRAGGEQFF.

The chain uses TRBV20-1 and TRBJ2-7; TCRdb designates TRBD2, a call that cannot be tested without DNA. The CDR3 loop spans 17 amino acids. Germline CDR1 reads DFQATT; CDR2 reads SNEGSKA (reference sequence). CDR3 region: CSARGGLAGGRTYEQYF.

The rearrangement joins TRBV18 to TRBJ2-7. The CDR3 is 14 amino acids. CDR1 is KGHSH, CDR2 LQKENI, per germline. This chain's CDR3 is CASSPDRNSYEQYF.

The V and J genes are TRBV5-1 and TRBJ2-1; TCRdb names TRBD1, which stays unverified in the absence of DNA. This CDR3 region has 15 residues. Germline CDR1 SGHRS, CDR2 YFSETQ. CDR3 sequence reads: CASSTQGGSYNEQFF.

The rearrangement joins TRBV12-3 or TRBV12-4 to TRBJ1-6; TCRdb's D call, TRBD1, is unchecked because there is no DNA. The CDR3 extends over 16 amino acids. The CDR3 loop reads CASRTDRGVIESPLHF.

This chain connects TRBV6-1 to TRBJ1-6. Germline assignment: CDR1 MNHNS and CDR2 SASEGT. The CDR3 loop spans 16 amino acids. This CDR3 is CASKTTGTIYDSPLHF.

The chain uses TRBV20-1 and TRBJ1-2. Germline-derived CDR1 and CDR2 are DFQATT and SNEGSKA (reference sequence). The CDR3 runs to 13 residues. The CDR3 reads CSVSDGPNYGYTF.

The J gene is TRBJ2-7, the V gene TRBV7-9; with no DNA, the TCRdb D assignment of TRBD2 cannot be verified. Germline V gene lookup returns CDR1 SEHNR and CDR2 FQNEAQ (reference sequence). The CDR3 length is 13 residues. Here the CDR3 reads CASSSLGSYEQYF.

The chain's CDR3 is CSARDQDNSPLHF. The chain joins TRBV20-1 to TRBJ1-6. Germline V CDR1 and CDR2: DFQATT, SNEGSKA (reference sequence). This CDR3 is built from 13 residues.

The chain links TRBV5-5 to TRBJ1-2; TCRdb's D gene call, TRBD1, goes unchecked for lack of DNA. Germline lookup yields CDR1 SGHKS and CDR2 YYEKEE (reference sequence). The CDR3 extends over 15 amino acids. Here the CDR3 reads CASSLAGQGHYGYTF.

V usage is TRBV11-2 and J usage is TRBJ1-1. The CDR3 is made up of 12 amino acids. CDR1 and CDR2 from the germline V gene are SGHAT and FQNNGV. CDR3 sequence reads: CASGGRNTEAFF.

J is TRBJ1-1 and V is TRBV7-2; as DNA is missing, the TRBD1 call by TCRdb cannot be tested. The CDR3 is 11 amino acids. Germline loops: CDR1 SGHTA, CDR2 FQGNSA. CDR3 residues: CASSQDRVSFF. The variable domain in full, with the rest retrieved from reference TRBV7-2 and TRBJ1-1, is GAGVSQSPSNKVTEKGKDVELRCDPISGHTALYWYRQSLGQGLEFLIYFQGNSAPDKSGLPSDRFSAERTGGSVSTLTIQRTQQEDSAVYLCASSQDRVSFFGQGTRLTVV.

Here the CDR3 reads CASSQSDRGAEAFF. V is TRBV3-1 and J is TRBJ1-1; TCRdb returns TRBD1, unconfirmable since there is no DNA. The CDR3 has 14 amino acids. Germline loops: CDR1 LGHDT, CDR2 YNNKEL (reference sequence).

The genes are TRBV5-4 and TRBJ1-1. The CDR3 totals 14 residues. CDR1 is SGHNT, CDR2 YYREEE, per germline (reference sequence). CDR3 amino acids: CASSLGARPSEAFF.

The V call is TRBV20-1, the J call TRBJ1-6; TCRdb returns TRBD1, unconfirmable since there is no DNA. The germline V gene encodes CDR1 DFQATT and CDR2 SNEGSKA (reference sequence). This CDR3 contains 17 residues. CDR3 sequence: CSARDQGTRWFNSPLHF.

J is TRBJ2-1 and V is TRBV11-2; TCRdb outputs TRBD2, but without DNA this stays unchecked. Germline CDR1 SGHAT, CDR2 FQNNGV. This CDR3 has 18 amino acids. The CDR3 spells CASSFLLAEVAGDGEQFF.

This rearrangement joins TRBV5-6 to TRBJ1-6; TCRdb's D call of TRBD1 is untestable without DNA. This CDR3 contains 15 residues. Germline-derived CDR1 and CDR2 are SGHDT and YYEEEE. CDR3: CASSSGQGVNSPLHF.